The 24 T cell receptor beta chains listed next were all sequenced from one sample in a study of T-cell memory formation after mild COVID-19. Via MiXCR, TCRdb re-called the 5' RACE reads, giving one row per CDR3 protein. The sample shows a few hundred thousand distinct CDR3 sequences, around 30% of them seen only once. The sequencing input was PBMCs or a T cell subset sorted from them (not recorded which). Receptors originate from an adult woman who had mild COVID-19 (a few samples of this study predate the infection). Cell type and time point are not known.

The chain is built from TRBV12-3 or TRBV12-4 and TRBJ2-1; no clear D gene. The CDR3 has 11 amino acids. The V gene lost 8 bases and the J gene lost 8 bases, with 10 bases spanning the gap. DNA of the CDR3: TGTGCCAGCGGCCGGGTCCATGAGCAGTTCTTC. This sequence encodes CASGRVHEQFF.

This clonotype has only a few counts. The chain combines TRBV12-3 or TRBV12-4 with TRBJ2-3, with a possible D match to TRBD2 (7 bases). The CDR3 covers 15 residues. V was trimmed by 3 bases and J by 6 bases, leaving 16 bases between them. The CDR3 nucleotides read TGTGCCAGCAGTTTCCGGGGGGCTCCTGGGGATACGCAGTATTTT. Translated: CASSFRGAPGDTQYF.

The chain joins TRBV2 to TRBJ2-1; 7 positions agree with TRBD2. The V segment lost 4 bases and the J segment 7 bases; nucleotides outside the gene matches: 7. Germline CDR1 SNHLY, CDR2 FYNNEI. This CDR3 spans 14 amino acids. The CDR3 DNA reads TGTGCCAGCAGTGTCATGGGGGGGAAGAATGAGCAGTTCTTC. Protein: CASSVMGGKNEQFF.

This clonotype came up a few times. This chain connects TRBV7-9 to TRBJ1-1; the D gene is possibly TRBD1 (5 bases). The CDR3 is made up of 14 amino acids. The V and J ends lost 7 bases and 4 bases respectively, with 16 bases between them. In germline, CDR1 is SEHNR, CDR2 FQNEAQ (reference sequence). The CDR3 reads CASTGPRAVTEAFF. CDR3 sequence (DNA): TGTGCCAGCACCGGCCCCAGGGCGGTCACTGAAGCTTTCTTT. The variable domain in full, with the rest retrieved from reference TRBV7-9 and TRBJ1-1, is DTGVSQNPRHKITKRGQNVTFRCDPISEHNRLYWYRQTLGQGPEFLTYFQNEAQLEKSRLLSDRFSAERPKGSFSTLEIQRTEQGDSAMYLCASTGPRAVTEAFFGQGTRLTVV.

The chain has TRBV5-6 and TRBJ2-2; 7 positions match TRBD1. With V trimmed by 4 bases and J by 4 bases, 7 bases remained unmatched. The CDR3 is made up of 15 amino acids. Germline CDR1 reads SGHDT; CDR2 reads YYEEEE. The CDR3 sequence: CASSPLDRPTGELFF. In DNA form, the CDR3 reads TGTGCCAGCAGCCCGCTGGACAGGCCCACCGGGGAGCTGTTTTTT.

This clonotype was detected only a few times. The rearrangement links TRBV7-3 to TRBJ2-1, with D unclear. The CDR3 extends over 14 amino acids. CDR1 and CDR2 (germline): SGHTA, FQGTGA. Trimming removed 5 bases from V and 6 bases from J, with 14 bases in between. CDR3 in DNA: TGTGCCAGCAGCCCCATCTCACGCCGCAATGAGCAGTTCTTC. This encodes CASSPISRRNEQFF.

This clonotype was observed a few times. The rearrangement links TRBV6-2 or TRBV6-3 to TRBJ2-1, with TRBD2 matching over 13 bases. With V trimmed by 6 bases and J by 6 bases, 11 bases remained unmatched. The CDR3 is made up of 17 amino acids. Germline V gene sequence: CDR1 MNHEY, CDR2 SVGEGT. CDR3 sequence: CASSRGTSGTRVNEQFF. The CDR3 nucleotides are TGTGCCAGCAGCCGGGGGACTAGCGGGACGCGAGTCAATGAGCAGTTCTTC.

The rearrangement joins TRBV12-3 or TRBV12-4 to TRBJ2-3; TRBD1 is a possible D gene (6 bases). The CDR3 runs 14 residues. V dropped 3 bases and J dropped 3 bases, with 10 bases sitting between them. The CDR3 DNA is TGTGCCAGCAGTTTTTATGACAGGACAGATACGCAGTATTTT. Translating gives CASSFYDRTDTQYF.

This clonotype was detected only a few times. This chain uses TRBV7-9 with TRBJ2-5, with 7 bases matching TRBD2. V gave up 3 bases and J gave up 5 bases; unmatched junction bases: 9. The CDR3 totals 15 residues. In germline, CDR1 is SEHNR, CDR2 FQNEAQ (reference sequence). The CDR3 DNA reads TGTGCCAGCAGCTTGGATAGCGGGCGCGGGGAGACCCAGTACTTC. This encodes CASSLDSGRGETQYF. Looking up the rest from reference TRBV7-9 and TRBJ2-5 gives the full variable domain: DTGVSQNPRHKITKRGQNVTFRCDPISEHNRLYWYRQTLGQGPEFLTYFQNEAQLEKSRLLSDRFSAERPKGSFSTLEIQRTEQGDSAMYLCASSLDSGRGETQYFGPGTRLLVL.

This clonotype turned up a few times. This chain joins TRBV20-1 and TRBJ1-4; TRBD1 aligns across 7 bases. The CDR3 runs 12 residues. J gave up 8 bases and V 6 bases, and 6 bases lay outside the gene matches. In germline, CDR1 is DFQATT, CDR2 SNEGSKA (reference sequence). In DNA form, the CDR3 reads TGCAGTGCCGGAAGGACAGGCGAAAAACTGTTTTTT. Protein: CSAGRTGEKLFF.

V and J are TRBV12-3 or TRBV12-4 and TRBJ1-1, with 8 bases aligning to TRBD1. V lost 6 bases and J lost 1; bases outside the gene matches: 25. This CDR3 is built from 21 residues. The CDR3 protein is CASRRGWTGRQGRVRNTEAFF. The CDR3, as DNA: TGTGCCAGCAGGAGAGGATGGACAGGTCGACAGGGGAGGGTTAGGAACACTGAAGCTTTCTTT.

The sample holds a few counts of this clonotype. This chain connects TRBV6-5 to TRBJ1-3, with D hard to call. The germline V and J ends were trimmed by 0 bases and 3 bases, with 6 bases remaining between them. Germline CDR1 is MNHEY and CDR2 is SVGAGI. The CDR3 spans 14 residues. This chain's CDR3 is CASSYSSLGNTIYF. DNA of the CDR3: TGTGCCAGCAGTTACTCGTCGCTTGGAAACACCATATATTTT.

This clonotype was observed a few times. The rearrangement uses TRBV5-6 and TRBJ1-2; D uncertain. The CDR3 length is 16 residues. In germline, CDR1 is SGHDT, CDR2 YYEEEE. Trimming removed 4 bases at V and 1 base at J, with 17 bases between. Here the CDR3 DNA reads TGTGCCAGCAGCCCGGAGGGCGGTGTGGGTAACTATGGCTACACCTTC. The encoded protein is CASSPEGGVGNYGYTF.

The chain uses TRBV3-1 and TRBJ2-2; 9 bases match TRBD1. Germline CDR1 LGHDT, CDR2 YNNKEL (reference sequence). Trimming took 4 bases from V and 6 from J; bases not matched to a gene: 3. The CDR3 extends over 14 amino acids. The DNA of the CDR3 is TGTGCCAGCAGCCCGAACAGGGGGCCCGGGGAGCTGTTTTTT. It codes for CASSPNRGPGELFF.

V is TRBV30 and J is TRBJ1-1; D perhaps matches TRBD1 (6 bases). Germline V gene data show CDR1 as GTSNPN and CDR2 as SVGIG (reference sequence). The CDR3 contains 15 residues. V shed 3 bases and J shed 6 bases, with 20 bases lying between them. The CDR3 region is CAWSERGGVLAEAFF. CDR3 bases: TGTGCCTGGAGCGAGAGGGGGGGCGTTTTGGCTGAAGCTTTCTTT.

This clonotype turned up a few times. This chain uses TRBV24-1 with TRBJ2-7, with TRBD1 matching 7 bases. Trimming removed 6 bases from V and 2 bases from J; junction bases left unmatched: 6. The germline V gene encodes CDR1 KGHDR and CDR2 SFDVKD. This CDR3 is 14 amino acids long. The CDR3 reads CATSPGQPPYEQYF. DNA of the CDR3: TGTGCCACCAGTCCGGGACAGCCACCCTACGAGCAGTACTTC.

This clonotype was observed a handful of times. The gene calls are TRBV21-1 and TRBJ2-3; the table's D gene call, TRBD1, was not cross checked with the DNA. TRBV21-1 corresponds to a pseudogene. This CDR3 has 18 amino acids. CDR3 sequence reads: CASSNPLSSGAFTDTQYF. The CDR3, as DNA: TGTGCCAGCAGCAATCCCCTGTCGTCGGGGGCCTTCACAGATACGCAGTATTTT.

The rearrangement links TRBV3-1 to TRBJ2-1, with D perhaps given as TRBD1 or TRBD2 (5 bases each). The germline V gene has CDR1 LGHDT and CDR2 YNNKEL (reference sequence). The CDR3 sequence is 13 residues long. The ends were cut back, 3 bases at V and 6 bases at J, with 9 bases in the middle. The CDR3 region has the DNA TGTGCCAGCAGCCAGAGGGGATCCAATGAGCAGTTCTTC. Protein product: CASSQRGSNEQFF.

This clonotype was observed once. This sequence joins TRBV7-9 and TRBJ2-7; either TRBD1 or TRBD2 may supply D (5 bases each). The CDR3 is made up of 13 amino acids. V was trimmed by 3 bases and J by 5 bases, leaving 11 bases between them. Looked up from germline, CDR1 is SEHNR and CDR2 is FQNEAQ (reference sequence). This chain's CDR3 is CASSFRGEDEQYF. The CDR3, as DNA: TGTGCCAGCAGCTTCCGGGGCGAAGACGAGCAGTACTTC. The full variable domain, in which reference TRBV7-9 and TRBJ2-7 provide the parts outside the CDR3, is DTGVSQNPRHKITKRGQNVTFRCDPISEHNRLYWYRQTLGQGPEFLTYFQNEAQLEKSRLLSDRFSAERPKGSFSTLEIQRTEQGDSAMYLCASSFRGEDEQYFGPGTRLTVT.

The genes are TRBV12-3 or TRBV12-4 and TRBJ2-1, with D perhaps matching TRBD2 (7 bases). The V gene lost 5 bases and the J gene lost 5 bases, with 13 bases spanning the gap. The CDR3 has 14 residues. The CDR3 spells CASSPGGRHNEQFF. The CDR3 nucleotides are TGTGCCAGCAGTCCGGGGGGCCGTCACAATGAGCAGTTCTTC.

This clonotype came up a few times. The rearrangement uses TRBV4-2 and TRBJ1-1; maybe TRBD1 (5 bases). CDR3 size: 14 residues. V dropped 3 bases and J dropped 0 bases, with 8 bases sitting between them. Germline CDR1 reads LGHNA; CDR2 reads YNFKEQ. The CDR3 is CASSQIQVNTEAFF. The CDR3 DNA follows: TGTGCCAGCAGCCAGATACAGGTGAACACTGAAGCTTTCTTT.

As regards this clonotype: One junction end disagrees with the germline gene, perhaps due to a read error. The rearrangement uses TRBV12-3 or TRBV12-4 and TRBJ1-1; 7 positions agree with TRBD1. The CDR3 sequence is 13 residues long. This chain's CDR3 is CASSLAGGDRIDF. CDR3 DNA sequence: TGTGCCAGCAGTTTAGCGGGGGGGGACAGAATAGATTTC.

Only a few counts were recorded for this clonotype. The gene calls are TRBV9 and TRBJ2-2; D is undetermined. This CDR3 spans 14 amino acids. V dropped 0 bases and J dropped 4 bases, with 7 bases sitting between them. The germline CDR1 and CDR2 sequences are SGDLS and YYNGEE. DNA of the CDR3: TGTGCCAGCAGCGTAGGAGCAGGCACCGGGGAGCTGTTTTTT. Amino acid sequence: CASSVGAGTGELFF.

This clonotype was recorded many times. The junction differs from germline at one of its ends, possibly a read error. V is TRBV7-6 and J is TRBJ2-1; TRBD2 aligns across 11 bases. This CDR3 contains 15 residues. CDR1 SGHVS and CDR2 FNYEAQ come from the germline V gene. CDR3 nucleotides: TGTGCCAGCAGCATAGCGGGAGGGAATTACAATGAGCAGTTCTTC. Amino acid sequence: CASSIAGGNYNEQFF.